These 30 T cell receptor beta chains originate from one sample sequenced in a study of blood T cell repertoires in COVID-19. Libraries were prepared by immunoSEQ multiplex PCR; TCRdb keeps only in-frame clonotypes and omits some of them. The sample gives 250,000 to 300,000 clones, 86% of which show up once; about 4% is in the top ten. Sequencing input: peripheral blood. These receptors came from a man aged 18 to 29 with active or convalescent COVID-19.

Written as DNA, the CDR3 is TGTGCCACCAGCAGAGTTTATAACAGACCAACTAATGAAAAACTGTTTTTT. Its translation: CATSRVYNRPTNEKLFF. This rearrangement joins TRBV15 to TRBJ1-4; D gene unclear. V was pared by 1 base and J by 0 bases, with 12 bases between. This CDR3 comprises 17 residues. Germline V lookup: CDR1 LNHNV, CDR2 YYDKDF (reference sequence).

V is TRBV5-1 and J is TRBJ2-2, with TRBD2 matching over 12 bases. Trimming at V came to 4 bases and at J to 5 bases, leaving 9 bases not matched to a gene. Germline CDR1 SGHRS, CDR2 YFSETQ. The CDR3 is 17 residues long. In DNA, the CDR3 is TGCGCCAGCAGCATAGGACTAGCGGGATCGGGGACCGGGGAGCTGTTTTTT. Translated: CASSIGLAGSGTGELFF.

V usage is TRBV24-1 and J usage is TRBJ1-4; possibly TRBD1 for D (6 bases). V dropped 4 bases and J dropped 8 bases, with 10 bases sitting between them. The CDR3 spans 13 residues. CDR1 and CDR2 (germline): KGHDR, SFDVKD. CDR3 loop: CATSEPGVEKLFF. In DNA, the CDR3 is TGTGCCACCAGTGAGCCAGGGGTCGAAAAACTGTTTTTT.

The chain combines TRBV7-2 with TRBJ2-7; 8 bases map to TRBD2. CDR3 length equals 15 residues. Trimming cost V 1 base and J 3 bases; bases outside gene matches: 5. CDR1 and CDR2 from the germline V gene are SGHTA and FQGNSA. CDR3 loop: CASSLGGTRGYEQYF. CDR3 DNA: TGTGCCAGCAGCTTAGGCGGGACTAGAGGCTACGAGCAGTACTTC.

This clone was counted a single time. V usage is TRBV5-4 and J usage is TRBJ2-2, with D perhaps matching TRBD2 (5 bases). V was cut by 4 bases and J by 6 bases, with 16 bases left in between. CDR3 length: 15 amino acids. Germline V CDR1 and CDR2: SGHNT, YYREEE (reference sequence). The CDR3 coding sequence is TGTGCCAGCAGCCCGGTCCCTAGCAGGCCCGGGGAGCTGTTTTTT. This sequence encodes CASSPVPSRPGELFF.

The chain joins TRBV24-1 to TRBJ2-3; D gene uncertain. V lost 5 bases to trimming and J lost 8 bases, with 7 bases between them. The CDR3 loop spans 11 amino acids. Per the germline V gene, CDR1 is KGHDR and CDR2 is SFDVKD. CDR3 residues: CATSVLGTQYF. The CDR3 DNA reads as TGTGCCACCAGTGTTCTCGGTACGCAGTATTTT.

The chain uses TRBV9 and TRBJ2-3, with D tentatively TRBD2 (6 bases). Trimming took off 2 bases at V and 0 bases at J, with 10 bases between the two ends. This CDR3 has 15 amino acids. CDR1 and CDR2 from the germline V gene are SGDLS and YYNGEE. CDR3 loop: CASSVNSGSTDTQYF. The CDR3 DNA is TGTGCCAGCAGCGTGAATAGCGGTAGCACAGATACGCAGTATTTT. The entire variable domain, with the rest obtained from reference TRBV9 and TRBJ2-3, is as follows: DSGVTQTPKHLITATGQRVTLRCSPRSGDLSVYWYQQSLDQGLQFLIQYYNGEERAKGNILERFSAQQFPDLHSELNLSSLELGDSALYFCASSVNSGSTDTQYFGPGTRLTVL.

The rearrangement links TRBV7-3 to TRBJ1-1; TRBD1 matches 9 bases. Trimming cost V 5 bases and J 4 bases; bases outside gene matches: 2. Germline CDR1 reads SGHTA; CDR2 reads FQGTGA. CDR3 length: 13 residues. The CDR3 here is CASSQDRGTEAFF. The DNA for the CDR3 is TGTGCCAGCAGCCAGGACAGGGGCACTGAAGCTTTCTTT.

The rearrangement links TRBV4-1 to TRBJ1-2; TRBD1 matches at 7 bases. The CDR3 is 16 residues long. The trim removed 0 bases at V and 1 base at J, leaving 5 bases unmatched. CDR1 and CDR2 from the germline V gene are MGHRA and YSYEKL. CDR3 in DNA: TGCGCCAGCAGCCAAGAGGGGGGACAGCTTAACTATGGCTACACCTTC. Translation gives CASSQEGGQLNYGYTF.

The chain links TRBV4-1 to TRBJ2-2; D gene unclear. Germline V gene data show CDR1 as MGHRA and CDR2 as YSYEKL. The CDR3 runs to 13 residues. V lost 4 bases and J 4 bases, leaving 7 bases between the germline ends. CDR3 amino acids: CASSPLGTGELFF. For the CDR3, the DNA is TGCGCCAGCAGCCCCCTCGGCACCGGGGAGCTGTTTTTT.

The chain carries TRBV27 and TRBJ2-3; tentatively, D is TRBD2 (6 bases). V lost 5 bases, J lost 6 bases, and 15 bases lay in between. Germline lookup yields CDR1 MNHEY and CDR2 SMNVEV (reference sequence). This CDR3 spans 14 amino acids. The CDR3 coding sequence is TGTGCCAGCAGTCCCCGGGTTGGAGGGGATACGCAGTATTTT. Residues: CASSPRVGGDTQYF.

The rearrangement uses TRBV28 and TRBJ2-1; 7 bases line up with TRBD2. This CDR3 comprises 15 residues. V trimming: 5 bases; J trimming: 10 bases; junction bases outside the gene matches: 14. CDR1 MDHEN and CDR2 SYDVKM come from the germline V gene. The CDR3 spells CASSPWTSNFREQFF. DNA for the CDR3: TGTGCCAGCAGTCCATGGACTAGTAATTTCAGGGAGCAGTTCTTC. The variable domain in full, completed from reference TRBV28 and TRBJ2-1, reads DVKVTQSSRYLVKRTGEKVFLECVQDMDHENMFWYRQDPGLGLRLIYFSYDVKMKEKGDIPEGYSVSREKKERFSLILESASTNQTSMYLCASSPWTSNFREQFFGPGTRLTVL.

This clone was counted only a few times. The CDR3 spells CASSLFSMTAKAFF. The CDR3 DNA follows: TGTGCCAGCAGTTTATTTTCTATGACAGCAAAAGCTTTCTTT. V is TRBV28 and J is TRBJ1-1; D may be TRBD1 (5 bases). Looked up from germline, CDR1 is MDHEN and CDR2 is SYDVKM. The V end lost 1 base, the J end lost 9 bases, and 15 bases lay between the germline ends. The CDR3 runs to 14 residues.

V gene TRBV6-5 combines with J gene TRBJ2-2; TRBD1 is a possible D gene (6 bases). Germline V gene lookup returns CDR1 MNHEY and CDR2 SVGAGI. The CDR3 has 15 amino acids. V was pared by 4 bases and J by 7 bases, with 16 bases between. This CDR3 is CASSFRGPSGGELFF. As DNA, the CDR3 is TGTGCCAGCAGTTTCAGGGGCCCCTCGGGCGGGGAGCTGTTTTTT.

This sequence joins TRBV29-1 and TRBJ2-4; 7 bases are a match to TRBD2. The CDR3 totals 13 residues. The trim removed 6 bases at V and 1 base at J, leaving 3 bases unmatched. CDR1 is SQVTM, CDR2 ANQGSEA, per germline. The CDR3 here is CSVVGGAKNIQYF. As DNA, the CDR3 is TGCAGCGTCGTCGGGGGGGCCAAAAACATTCAGTACTTC.

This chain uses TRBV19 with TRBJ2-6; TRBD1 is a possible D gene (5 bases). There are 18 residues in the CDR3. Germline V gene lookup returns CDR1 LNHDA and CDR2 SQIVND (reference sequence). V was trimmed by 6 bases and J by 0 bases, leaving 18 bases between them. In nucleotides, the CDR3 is TGTGCCAGTAGATTTGGGGCCTTCCCTCCCTCTGGGGCCAACGTCCTGACTTTC. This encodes CASRFGAFPPSGANVLTF.

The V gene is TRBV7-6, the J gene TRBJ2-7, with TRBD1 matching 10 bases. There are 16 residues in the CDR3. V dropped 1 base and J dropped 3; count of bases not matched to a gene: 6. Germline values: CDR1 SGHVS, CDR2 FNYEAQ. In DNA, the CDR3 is TGTGCCAGCAGCTTAGGATCAGGGGACAGGGGCTACGAGCAGTACTTC. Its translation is CASSLGSGDRGYEQYF.

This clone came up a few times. This CDR3 is CATSRSEPGDSYEQYF. CDR3 bases: TGTGCCACCAGCAGATCTGAACCGGGAGACTCCTACGAGCAGTACTTC. The J gene is TRBJ2-7, the V gene TRBV15; perhaps TRBD2 as D (6 bases). There are 16 residues in the CDR3. Germline V CDR1 and CDR2: LNHNV, YYDKDF (reference sequence). Trimming stripped 2 bases from V and 0 bases from J, with 14 bases between.

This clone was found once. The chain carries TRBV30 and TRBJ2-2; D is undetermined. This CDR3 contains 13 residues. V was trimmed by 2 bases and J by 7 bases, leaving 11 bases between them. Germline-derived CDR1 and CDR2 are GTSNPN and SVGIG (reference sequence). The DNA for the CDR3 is TGTGCCTGGAGTACCCTATTAGACGGGGAGCTGTTTTTT. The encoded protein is CAWSTLLDGELFF.

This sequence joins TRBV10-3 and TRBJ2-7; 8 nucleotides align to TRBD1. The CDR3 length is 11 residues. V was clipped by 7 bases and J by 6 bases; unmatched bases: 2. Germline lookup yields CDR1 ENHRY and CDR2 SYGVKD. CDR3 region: CAITTGGEQYF. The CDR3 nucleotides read TGTGCCATCACAACAGGGGGCGAGCAGTACTTC.

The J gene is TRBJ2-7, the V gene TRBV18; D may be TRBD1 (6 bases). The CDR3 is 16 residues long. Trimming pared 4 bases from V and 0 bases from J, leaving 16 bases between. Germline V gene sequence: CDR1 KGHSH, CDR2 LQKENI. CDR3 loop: CASSQEIDRYSYEQYF. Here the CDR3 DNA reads TGTGCCAGCTCACAAGAAATCGACAGGTACTCCTACGAGCAGTACTTC. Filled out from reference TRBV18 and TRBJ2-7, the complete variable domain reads NAGVMQNPRHLVRRRGQEARLRCSPMKGHSHVYWYRQLPEEGLKFMVYLQKENIIDESGMPKERFSAEFPKEGPSILRIQQVVRGDSAAYFCASSQEIDRYSYEQYFGPGTRLTVT.

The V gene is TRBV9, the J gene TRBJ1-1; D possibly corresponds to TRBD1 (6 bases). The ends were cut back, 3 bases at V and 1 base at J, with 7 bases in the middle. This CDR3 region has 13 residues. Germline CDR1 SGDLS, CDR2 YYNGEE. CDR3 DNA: TGTGCCAGCAGCGCGACAGGGAACACTGAAGCTTTCTTT. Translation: CASSATGNTEAFF.

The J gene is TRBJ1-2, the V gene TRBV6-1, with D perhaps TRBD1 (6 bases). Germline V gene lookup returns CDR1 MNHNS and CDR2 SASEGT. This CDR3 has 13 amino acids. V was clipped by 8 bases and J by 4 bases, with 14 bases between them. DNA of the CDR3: TGTGCCAGCGCCCAGGGGACGGGCTATGGCTACACCTTC. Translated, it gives CASAQGTGYGYTF.

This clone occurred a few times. The DNA for the CDR3 is TGTGCCAGCGGGCGACAGGCGAACACCGGGGAGCTGTTTTTT. Amino acids: CASGRQANTGELFF. This chain joins TRBV7-9 and TRBJ2-2, with a tentative D call TRBD1 (6 bases). Trimming removed 8 bases at V and 0 bases at J, with 10 bases between. The CDR3 totals 14 residues. Germline lookup yields CDR1 SEHNR and CDR2 FQNEAQ (reference sequence).

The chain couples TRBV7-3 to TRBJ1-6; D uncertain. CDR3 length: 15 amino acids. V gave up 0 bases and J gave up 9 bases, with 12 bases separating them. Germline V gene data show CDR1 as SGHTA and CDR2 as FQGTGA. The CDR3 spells CASSLTGGNGSPLHF. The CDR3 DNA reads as TGTGCCAGCAGCTTAACTGGAGGGAATGGTTCACCCCTCCACTTT.

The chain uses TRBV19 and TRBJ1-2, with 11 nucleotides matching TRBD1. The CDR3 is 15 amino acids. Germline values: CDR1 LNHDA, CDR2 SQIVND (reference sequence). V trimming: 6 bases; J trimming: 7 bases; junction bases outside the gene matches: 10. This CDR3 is CASRPQDRGLIGYTF. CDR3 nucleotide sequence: TGTGCCAGTAGACCTCAGGACAGGGGGCTTATTGGCTACACCTTC.

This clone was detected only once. The CDR3 DNA is TGTGCCAGCAGTGAAGGGACTAGCGTTTCCTACGAGCAGTACTTC. Translation: CASSEGTSVSYEQYF. J is TRBJ2-7 and V is TRBV2; 9 bases line up with TRBD2. Trimming at V came to 1 base and at J to 1 base, leaving 2 bases not matched to a gene. Germline V gene lookup returns CDR1 SNHLY and CDR2 FYNNEI. CDR3 size: 15 residues.

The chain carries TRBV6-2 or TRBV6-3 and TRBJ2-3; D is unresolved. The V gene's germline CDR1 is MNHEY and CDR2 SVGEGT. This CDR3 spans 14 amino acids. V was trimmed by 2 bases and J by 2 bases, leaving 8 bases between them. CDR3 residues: CASSYAAPTDTQYF. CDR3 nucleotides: TGTGCCAGCAGTTACGCAGCGCCCACAGATACGCAGTATTTT.

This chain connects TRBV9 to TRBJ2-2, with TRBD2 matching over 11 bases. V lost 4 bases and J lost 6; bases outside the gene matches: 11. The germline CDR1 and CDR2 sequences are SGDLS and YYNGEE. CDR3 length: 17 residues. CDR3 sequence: CASSYASTSGVSGELFF. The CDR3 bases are TGTGCCAGCAGCTACGCCTCGACTAGCGGGGTTTCCGGGGAGCTGTTTTTT.

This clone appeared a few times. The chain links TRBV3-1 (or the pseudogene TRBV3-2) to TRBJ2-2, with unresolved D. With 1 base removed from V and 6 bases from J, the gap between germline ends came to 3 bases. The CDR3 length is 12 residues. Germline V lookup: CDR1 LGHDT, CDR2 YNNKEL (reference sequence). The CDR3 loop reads CASSQGPGELFF. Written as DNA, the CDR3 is TGTGCCAGCAGCCAAGGGCCCGGGGAGCTGTTTTTT.